This T cell receptor beta chain was sequenced in a study of beta chain features in type 1 diabetes. Only one heparinised blood draw was taken per donor, and its volume averaged around 120 mL. The authors sorted CD4+ naive, central memory, regulatory and stem cell-like memory cells via CD45RO/CCR7/CD25/CD127/CD95/CD27. Each sorted fraction was over 95% pure. The CDR3 loop spans 17 amino acids. Germline values: CDR1 SGHTA, CDR2 FQGNSA. Trimming at V came to 6 bases and at J to 0 bases, leaving 10 bases not matched to a gene. Whole-study findings and limits: TCRB repertoires of naive, central memory and Treg cells appeared more similar among patients than among healthy donors.

Expressed TCRB transcripts were sequenced because the isolated RNA had all been reverse transcribed beforehand. Clones were sequenced by immunoSEQ multiplex PCR, and TCRdb holds only the in-frame ones, with some missing. Among a few hundred thousand clones listed, around 15% were seen once. This clone was picked up a small number of times. What it recognizes is unknown. The sequence derives from a woman aged 18-35 years in good health. Material: naive CD4+ T cells from blood. The chain carries TRBV7-2 and TRBJ2-2, with 7 bases fitting TRBD2. CDR3 coding DNA: TGTGCCAGCAGTGAAACACAGCTAGCGGCGAACACCGGGGAGCTGTTTTTT. It encodes CASSETQLAANTGELFF.